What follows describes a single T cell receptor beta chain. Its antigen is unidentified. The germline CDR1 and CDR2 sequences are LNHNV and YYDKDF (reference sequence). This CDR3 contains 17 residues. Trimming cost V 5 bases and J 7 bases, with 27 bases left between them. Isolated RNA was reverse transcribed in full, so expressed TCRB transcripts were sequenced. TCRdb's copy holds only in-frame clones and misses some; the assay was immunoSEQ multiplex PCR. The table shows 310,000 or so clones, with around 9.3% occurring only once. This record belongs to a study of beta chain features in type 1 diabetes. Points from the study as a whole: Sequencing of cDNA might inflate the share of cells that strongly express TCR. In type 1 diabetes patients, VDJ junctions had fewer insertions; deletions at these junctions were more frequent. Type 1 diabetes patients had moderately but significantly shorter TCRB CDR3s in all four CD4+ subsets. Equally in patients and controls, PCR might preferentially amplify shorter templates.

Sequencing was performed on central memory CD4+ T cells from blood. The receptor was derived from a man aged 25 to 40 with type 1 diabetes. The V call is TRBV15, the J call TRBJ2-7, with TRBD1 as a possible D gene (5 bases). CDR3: CATSAPTPGSRVGEQYF. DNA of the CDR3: TGTGCCACCAGCGCTCCAACCCCAGGGTCAAGGGTAGGGGAGCAGTACTTC.